This entry lists 2 T cell receptor beta chains sequenced from one sample in a study of human T cells and chemical hapten exposure. Regarding time point: patch test 1, 2 weeks after DPC sensitization. Treatment here: therapeutic diphenylcyclopropenone sensitization with weekly scalp DPC. TCRdb redid the calling of the RACE reads with MiXCR, one entry per CDR3 protein. The profile covers some 340,000 distinct CDR3 sequences, with around 7% appearing a single time and 8% to 9% taken by the ten largest. The sample here was whole blood, taken in connection with sensitization to the hapten diphenylcyclopropenone (DPC). The source is a woman under 30 with alopecia areata. Some clones in this sample may be carry-over from other donors' samples.

This clonotype was picked up many times. This chain connects TRBV4-2 to TRBJ2-1; the D gene is possibly TRBD1 (6 bases). The CDR3 is made up of 14 amino acids. Trimming stripped 1 base from V and 9 bases from J, with 13 bases between. Germline CDR1 and CDR2: LGHNA and YNFKEQ. The CDR3 bases are TGTGCCAGCAGCCAAGGGTTACAGGGAACTGAGCAGTTCTTC. Translated, it gives CASSQGLQGTEQFF.

This clonotype appeared many times. The chain recombines TRBV7-4 with TRBJ1-2; 12 bases agree with TRBD1. This CDR3 comprises 16 residues. V trimming: 2 bases; J trimming: 4 bases; junction bases outside the gene matches: 5. CDR1 is SGHVT, CDR2 SQSDAQ, per germline. CDR3 residues: CASSLSGTGGPYGYTF. As DNA, the CDR3 is TGTGCCAGCAGCTTATCCGGGACAGGGGGCCCCTATGGCTACACCTTC. The full variable domain, with the rest looked up from reference TRBV7-4 and TRBJ1-2, is GAGVSQSPRYKVAKRGRDVALRCDSISGHVTLYWYRQTLGQGSEVLTYSQSDAQRDKSGRPSGRFSAERPERSVSTLKIQRTEQGDSAVYLCASSLSGTGGPYGYTFGSGTRLTVV.